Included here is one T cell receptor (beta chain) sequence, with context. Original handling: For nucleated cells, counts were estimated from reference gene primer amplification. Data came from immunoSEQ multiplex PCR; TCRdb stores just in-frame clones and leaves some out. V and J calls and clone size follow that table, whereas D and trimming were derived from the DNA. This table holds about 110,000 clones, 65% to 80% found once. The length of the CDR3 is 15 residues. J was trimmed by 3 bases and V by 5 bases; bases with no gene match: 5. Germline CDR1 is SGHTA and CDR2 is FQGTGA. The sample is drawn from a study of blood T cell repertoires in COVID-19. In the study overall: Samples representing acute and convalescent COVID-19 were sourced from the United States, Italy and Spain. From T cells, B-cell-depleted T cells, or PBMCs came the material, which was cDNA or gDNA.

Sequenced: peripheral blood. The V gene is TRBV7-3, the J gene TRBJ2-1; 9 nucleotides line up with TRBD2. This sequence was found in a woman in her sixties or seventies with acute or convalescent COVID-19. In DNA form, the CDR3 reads TGTGCCAGCAGCAGGACTAGCGATTTCTACAATGAGCAGTTCTTC. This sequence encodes CASSRTSDFYNEQFF.